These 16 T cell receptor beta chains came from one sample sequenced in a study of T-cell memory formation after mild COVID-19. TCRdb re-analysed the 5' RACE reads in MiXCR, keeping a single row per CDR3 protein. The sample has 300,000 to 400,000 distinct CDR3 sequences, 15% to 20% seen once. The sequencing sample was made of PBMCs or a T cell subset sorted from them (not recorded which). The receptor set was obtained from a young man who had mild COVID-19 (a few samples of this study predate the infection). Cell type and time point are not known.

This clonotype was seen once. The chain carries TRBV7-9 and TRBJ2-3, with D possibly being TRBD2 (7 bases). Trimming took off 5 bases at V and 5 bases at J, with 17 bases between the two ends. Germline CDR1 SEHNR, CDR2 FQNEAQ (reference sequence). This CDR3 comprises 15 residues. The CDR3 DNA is TGTGCCAGCAGCCGAGAGGGGGGGCAGCTAGATACGCAGTATTTT. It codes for CASSREGGQLDTQYF.

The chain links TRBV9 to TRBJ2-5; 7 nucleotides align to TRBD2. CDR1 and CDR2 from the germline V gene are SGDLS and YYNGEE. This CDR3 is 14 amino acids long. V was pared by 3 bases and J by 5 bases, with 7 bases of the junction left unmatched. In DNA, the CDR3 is TGTGCCAGCAGCGCCCAGGGCGGGGGTGAGACCCAGTACTTC. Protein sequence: CASSAQGGGETQYF.

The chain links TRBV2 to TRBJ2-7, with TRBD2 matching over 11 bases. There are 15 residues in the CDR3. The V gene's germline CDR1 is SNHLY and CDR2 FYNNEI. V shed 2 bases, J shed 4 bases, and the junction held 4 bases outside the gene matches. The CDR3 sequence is CASSETGTSGYEQYF. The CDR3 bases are TGTGCCAGCAGTGAAACCGGGACTAGCGGTTACGAGCAGTACTTC.

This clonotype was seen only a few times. The CDR3 protein is CASSPSQGLGYGYTF. CDR3 sequence (DNA): TGTGCCAGCAGCCCCAGCCAGGGCCTCGGCTATGGCTACACCTTC. This chain links TRBV7-2 with TRBJ1-2; TRBD1 might be the D (5 bases). CDR1 and CDR2 from the germline V gene are SGHTA and FQGNSA. CDR3 length: 15 amino acids. V was shortened by 5 bases and J by 4 bases, with 17 bases between the two germline ends.

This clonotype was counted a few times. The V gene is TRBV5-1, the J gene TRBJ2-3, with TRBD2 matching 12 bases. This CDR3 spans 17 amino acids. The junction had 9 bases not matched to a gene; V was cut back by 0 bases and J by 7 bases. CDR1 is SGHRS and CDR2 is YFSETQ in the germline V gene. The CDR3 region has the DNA TGCGCCAGCAGCTTGGCGGCTAGCGGGGGGGCCGCGAATACGCAGTATTTT. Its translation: CASSLAASGGAANTQYF.

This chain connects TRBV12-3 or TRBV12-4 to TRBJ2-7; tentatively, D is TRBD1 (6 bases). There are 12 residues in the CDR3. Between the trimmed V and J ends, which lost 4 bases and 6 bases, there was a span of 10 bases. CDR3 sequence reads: CASSSTGCEQYF. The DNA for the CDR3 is TGTGCCAGCAGTTCAACAGGGTGCGAGCAGTACTTC.

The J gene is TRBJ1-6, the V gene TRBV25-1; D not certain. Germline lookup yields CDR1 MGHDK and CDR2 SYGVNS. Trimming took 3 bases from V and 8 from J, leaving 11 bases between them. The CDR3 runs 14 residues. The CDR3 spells CASSEAGRHSPLHF. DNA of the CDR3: TGTGCCAGCAGTGAGGCGGGGAGGCATTCACCCCTCCACTTT.

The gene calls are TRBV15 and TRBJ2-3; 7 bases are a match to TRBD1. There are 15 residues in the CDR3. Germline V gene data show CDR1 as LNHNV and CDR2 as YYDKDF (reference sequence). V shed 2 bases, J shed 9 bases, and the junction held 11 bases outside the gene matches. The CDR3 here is CATSRRTGTSSTQYF. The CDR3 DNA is TGTGCCACCAGCAGAAGGACAGGTACCTCATCGACGCAGTATTTT.

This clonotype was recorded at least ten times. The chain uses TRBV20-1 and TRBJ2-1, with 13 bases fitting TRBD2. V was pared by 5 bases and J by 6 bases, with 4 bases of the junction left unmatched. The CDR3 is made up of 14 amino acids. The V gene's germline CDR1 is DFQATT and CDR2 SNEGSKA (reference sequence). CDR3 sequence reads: CSAGLAGATNEQFF. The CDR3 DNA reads TGCAGTGCTGGACTAGCGGGGGCGACCAATGAGCAGTTCTTC.

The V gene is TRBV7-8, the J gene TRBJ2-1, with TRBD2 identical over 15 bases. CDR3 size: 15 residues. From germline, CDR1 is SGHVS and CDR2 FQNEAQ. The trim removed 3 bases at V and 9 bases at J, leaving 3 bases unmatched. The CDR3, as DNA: TGTGCCAGCAGCTTGGGACTAGCGGGGGGAAGTGAGCAGTTCTTC. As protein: CASSLGLAGGSEQFF.

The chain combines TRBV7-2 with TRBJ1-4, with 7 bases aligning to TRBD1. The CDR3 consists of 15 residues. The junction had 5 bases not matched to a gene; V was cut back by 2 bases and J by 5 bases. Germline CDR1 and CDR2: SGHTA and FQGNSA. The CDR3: CASSLQTGSNEKLFF. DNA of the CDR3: TGTGCCAGCAGCTTACAGACAGGGTCAAATGAAAAACTGTTTTTT.

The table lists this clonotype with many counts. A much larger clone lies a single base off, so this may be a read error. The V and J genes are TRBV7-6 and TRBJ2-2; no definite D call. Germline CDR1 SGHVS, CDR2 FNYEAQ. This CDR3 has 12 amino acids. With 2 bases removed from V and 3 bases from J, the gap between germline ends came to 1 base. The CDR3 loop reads CASSLHTGELFF. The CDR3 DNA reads TGTGCCAGCAGCTTACACACCGGGGAGCTGTTTTTT.

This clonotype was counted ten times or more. The CDR3 DNA sequence: TGTGCCACCAGCACGGACAGGGAAACGACCCAGTACTTC. Amino acids: CATSTDRETTQYF. This chain uses TRBV15 with TRBJ2-5, with TRBD1 identical over 8 bases. Unmatched junction bases numbered 5, after V lost 4 bases and J lost 7 bases. Germline values: CDR1 LNHNV, CDR2 YYDKDF (reference sequence). The CDR3 totals 13 residues.

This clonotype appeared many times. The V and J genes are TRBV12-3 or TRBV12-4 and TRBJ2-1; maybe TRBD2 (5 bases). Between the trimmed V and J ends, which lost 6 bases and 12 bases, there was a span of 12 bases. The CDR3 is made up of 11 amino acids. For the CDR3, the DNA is TGTGCCAGCAGCTTGGGGAGTGGGCAGTTCTTC. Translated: CASSLGSGQFF.

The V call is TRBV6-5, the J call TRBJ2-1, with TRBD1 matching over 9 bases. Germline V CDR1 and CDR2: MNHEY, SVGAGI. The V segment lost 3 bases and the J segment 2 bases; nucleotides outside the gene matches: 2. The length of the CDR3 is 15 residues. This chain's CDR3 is CASSYTGGTYNEQFF. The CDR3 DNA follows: TGTGCCAGCAGTTATACAGGGGGCACCTACAATGAGCAGTTCTTC.

This chain's CDR3 is CASSRTGGSTGELFF. For the CDR3, the DNA is TGTGCCAGCAGTCGAACAGGGGGTAGCACCGGGGAGCTGTTTTTT. This chain links TRBV11-1 with TRBJ2-2; 8 bases are a match to TRBD1. The CDR3 contains 15 residues. V lost 6 bases to trimming and J lost 4 bases; unmatched junction nucleotides: 7. The germline gives CDR1 SGHAT, CDR2 FQDESV (reference sequence).